These 24 T cell receptor beta chains came from one sample sequenced in a study of blood T cell repertoires in COVID-19. Profiled with immunoSEQ multiplex PCR; TCRdb holds only in-frame clones, not every one. The top ten clones hold roughly 2.1% of a sample with roughly 140,000 clones, roughly 86% of them seen once. Sequenced sample: peripheral blood. The receptors stem from a human donor in a cohort sampled during active COVID-19.

The J gene is TRBJ1-5, the V gene TRBV6-4; D unclear. CDR3 length equals 16 residues. Germline V gene lookup returns CDR1 MRHNA and CDR2 SNTAGT. Deletions cut 6 bases from V and 5 bases from J, with 20 bases between. CDR3 DNA: TGTGCCAGCAGGGAGGGAGTGCGGGTATACGATCAGCCCCAGCATTTT. It translates to CASREGVRVYDQPQHF.

This sequence joins TRBV6-5 and TRBJ2-7; the match to TRBD2 covers 11 bases. There are 15 residues in the CDR3. Trimming at V came to 0 bases and at J to 5 bases, leaving 3 bases not matched to a gene. Per germline, CDR1 MNHEY and CDR2 SVGAGI. The CDR3 here is CASSYSTSGVHEQYF. Written as DNA, the CDR3 is TGTGCCAGCAGTTACTCGACTAGCGGGGTCCACGAGCAGTACTTC.

The J gene is TRBJ2-5, the V gene TRBV5-1; 10 nucleotides align to TRBD2. The V gene end was trimmed by 0 bases and the J gene end by 2 bases; junction bases not matched to a gene: 7. The CDR3 consists of 17 residues. Germline V gene data show CDR1 as SGHRS and CDR2 as YFSETQ. CDR3 sequence: CASSLALPGLAQETQYF. CDR3 DNA: TGCGCCAGCAGCTTGGCTCTCCCGGGACTAGCGCAAGAGACCCAGTACTTC.

The chain links TRBV21-1 to TRBJ2-3; the DNA was not compared with TRBD1, the D call given in the table. TRBV21-1 is listed as a pseudogene. This CDR3 is 19 amino acids long. CDR3 in DNA: TGTGCCAGCAGCAAAGCGCGACAGGTGAGGGGATGTTGGACAGATACGCAGTATTTT. Its translation: CASSKARQVRGCWTDTQYF.

The V call is TRBV28, the J call TRBJ1-2, with 7 bases that match TRBD1. V shed 5 bases and J 4 bases; nucleotides not matched to a gene: 1. CDR1 and CDR2 (germline): MDHEN, SYDVKM. The CDR3 runs to 12 residues. The CDR3 DNA sequence: TGTGCCAGCAGTCAGGGGGGCTATGGCTACACCTTC. This translates into CASSQGGYGYTF.

The chain carries TRBV6-2 or TRBV6-3 and TRBJ1-4, with D perhaps matching TRBD1 (6 bases). The CDR3 extends over 19 amino acids. V gave up 0 bases and J gave up 0 bases, with 17 bases separating them. Germline V gene lookup returns CDR1 MNHEY and CDR2 SVGEGT. In DNA form, the CDR3 reads TGTGCCAGCAGTTACTCGATCCCGGGACATCCAGCAACTAATGAAAAACTGTTTTTT. As protein: CASSYSIPGHPATNEKLFF.

This clone appeared a single time. This chain uses TRBV7-8 with TRBJ1-4, with D unresolved. The CDR3 has 15 amino acids. Trimming left V 0 bases short and J 4 bases short, with 9 bases between. From germline, CDR1 is SGHVS and CDR2 FQNEAQ. CDR3 in amino acids: CASSLAGQHNEKLFF. The CDR3 bases are TGTGCCAGCAGCTTAGCGGGCCAGCATAATGAAAAACTGTTTTTT. Based on the CDR3 plus reference TRBV7-8 and TRBJ1-4, the full variable domain is GAGVSQSPRYKVAKRGQDVALRCDPISGHVSLFWYQQALGQGPEFLTYFQNEAQLDKSGLPSDRFFAERPEGSVSTLKIQRTQQEDSAVYLCASSLAGQHNEKLFFGSGTQLSVL.

The V gene is TRBV11-2, the J gene TRBJ2-7; TRBD1 agrees at 7 bases. V trimming: 4 bases; J trimming: 5 bases; junction bases outside the gene matches: 11. CDR3 length equals 15 residues. Germline V gene data show CDR1 as SGHAT and CDR2 as FQNNGV. The CDR3 region has the DNA TGTGCCAGCAGCTCTTCGGACAGGAACATCCACGAGCAGTACTTC. Protein product: CASSSSDRNIHEQYF.

The rearrangement uses TRBV28 and TRBJ1-2; D is undetermined. V lost 1 base, J lost 3 bases, and 24 bases lay in between. Germline loops: CDR1 MDHEN, CDR2 SYDVKM. This CDR3 spans 19 amino acids. CDR3 amino acids: CASSLLAPGRESADYGYTF. For the CDR3, the DNA is TGTGCCAGCAGTTTATTAGCTCCGGGTAGAGAATCCGCTGACTATGGCTACACCTTC.

This clone occurred once. V is TRBV11-3 and J is TRBJ2-2; 8 bases map to TRBD2. This CDR3 has 13 residues. V lost 5 bases, J lost 6 bases, and 2 bases stayed unmatched. Germline CDR1 is SGHNT and CDR2 is YENEEA. CDR3 region: CASSLGGAGELFF. The DNA for the CDR3 is TGTGCCAGCAGCCTCGGGGGGGCCGGGGAGCTGTTTTTT.

V usage is TRBV29-1 and J usage is TRBJ1-1; 11 bases line up with TRBD1. CDR3 length: 12 residues. The germline V gene has CDR1 SQVTM and CDR2 ANQGSEA. V gave up 7 bases and J gave up 7 bases; unmatched junction bases: 5. DNA of the CDR3: TGCAGCGCCCGGGACAGGGGGGTTGAAGCTTTCTTT. Its translation: CSARDRGVEAFF.

J is TRBJ1-4 and V is TRBV7-2; 8 bases line up with TRBD1. The CDR3 has 15 residues. Germline V gene sequence: CDR1 SGHTA, CDR2 FQGNSA. The trim removed 3 bases at V and 8 bases at J, leaving 8 bases unmatched. CDR3 in amino acids: CASSLQGALGEKLFF. The CDR3 DNA reads as TGTGCCAGCAGCTTGCAGGGGGCGCTTGGGGAAAAACTGTTTTTT.

V usage is TRBV7-2 and J usage is TRBJ2-5; a possible D gene is TRBD2 (7 bases). CDR1 SGHTA and CDR2 FQGNSA come from the germline V gene. Trimming shortened V by 1 base and J by 4 bases, and 10 bases separated the two germline ends. This CDR3 region has 14 residues. This chain's CDR3 is CASSLGRGGETQYF. The CDR3, as DNA: TGTGCCAGCAGCTTAGGGAGGGGGGGAGAGACCCAGTACTTC.

V gene TRBV27 combines with J gene TRBJ1-2, with TRBD1 as a possible D gene (6 bases). The CDR3 is 14 residues long. In germline, CDR1 is MNHEY, CDR2 SMNVEV (reference sequence). The V end was cut by 5 bases, the J end by 4 bases, with 14 bases between. The CDR3 DNA reads as TGTGCCAGCAGTCCTGGGACAAACATCTATGGCTACACCTTC. It yields the protein CASSPGTNIYGYTF.

The CDR3 sequence: CASSIGSAKETQYF. CDR3 bases: TGTGCCAGTAGTATAGGGTCAGCGAAAGAGACCCAGTACTTC. The gene calls are TRBV19 and TRBJ2-5; D uncertain. The CDR3 contains 14 residues. Germline V gene data show CDR1 as LNHDA and CDR2 as SQIVND (reference sequence). V was pared by 1 base and J by 3 bases, with 9 bases between.

The chain links TRBV5-4 to TRBJ2-2, with 12 bases fitting TRBD2. The ends lost 4 bases at V and 8 bases at J; junction bases unmatched: 12. The CDR3 consists of 17 residues. The germline V gene encodes CDR1 SGHNT and CDR2 YYREEE (reference sequence). In DNA, the CDR3 is TGTGCCAGCAGCCCGACTAGCGGGGGACCCCCTTCGGGGGAGCTGTTTTTT. Translating gives CASSPTSGGPPSGELFF.

This clone was recorded a few times. The V call is TRBV30, the J call TRBJ1-6; 7 positions agree with TRBD1. The CDR3 spans 17 residues. In germline, CDR1 is GTSNPN, CDR2 SVGIG (reference sequence). V shed 1 base, J shed 10 bases, and the junction held 16 bases outside the gene matches. The DNA of the CDR3 is TGTGCCTGGAGTGCCCGGGGAACGGGACAGAGAAGCTCACCCCTCCACTTT. Its translation: CAWSARGTGQRSSPLHF.

About this clone itself: The same CDR3 arises from other DNA sequences in this sample as well. J is TRBJ2-5 and V is TRBV15, with D perhaps matching TRBD1 (5 bases). Germline-derived CDR1 and CDR2 are LNHNV and YYDKDF (reference sequence). This CDR3 comprises 14 residues. The ends were cut back, 0 bases at V and 5 bases at J, with 10 bases in the middle. CDR3 protein: CATSREGVRETQYF. The CDR3 region has the DNA TGTGCCACCAGCAGAGAAGGGGTCCGGGAGACCCAGTACTTC.

The V gene is TRBV4-1, the J gene TRBJ1-1; 9 bases line up with TRBD1. This CDR3 region has 16 residues. Trimming cost V 1 base and J 1 base; bases outside gene matches: 4. Germline loops: CDR1 MGHRA, CDR2 YSYEKL. The CDR3 bases are TGCGCCAGCAGCCAAGGGGACAGGGTCGGGAACACTGAAGCTTTCTTT. Amino acid sequence: CASSQGDRVGNTEAFF.

V is TRBV11-3 and J is TRBJ1-4; no firm D call. Germline lookup yields CDR1 SGHNT and CDR2 YENEEA. The ends were cut back, 3 bases at V and 5 bases at J, with 16 bases in the middle. The CDR3 has 16 amino acids. CDR3 sequence (DNA): TGTGCCAGCAGCTTGGGGTGGTGGGAGGAAAATGAAAAACTGTTTTTT. Its translation: CASSLGWWEENEKLFF.

The V and J genes are TRBV30 and TRBJ2-7; possibly TRBD1 for D (5 bases). The length of the CDR3 is 13 residues. CDR1 and CDR2 (germline): GTSNPN, SVGIG (reference sequence). V was pared by 4 bases and J by 5 bases, with 15 bases between. The CDR3 region has the DNA TGTGCCTGGAAAAGCAGGGTTCCGCACGAGCAGTACTTC. Translation gives CAWKSRVPHEQYF.

This rearrangement joins TRBV7-2 to TRBJ2-1; 8 positions match TRBD2. The V and J ends lost 3 bases and 1 base, in that order; junction bases with no gene match: 5. CDR3 length: 16 residues. Per the germline V gene, CDR1 is SGHTA and CDR2 is FQGNSA. The CDR3 region is CASSFRAGDSYNEQFF. CDR3 bases: TGTGCCAGCAGCTTCAGAGCGGGAGATTCCTACAATGAGCAGTTCTTC.

CDR3 amino acids: CASSLVASGTYRSYNEQFF. In DNA, the CDR3 is TGTGCCAGCAGCTTGGTAGCTAGCGGGACCTATAGGTCCTACAATGAGCAGTTCTTC. The rearrangement links TRBV5-6 to TRBJ2-1; 9 nucleotides line up with TRBD2. The V and J ends lost 0 bases and 1 base, in that order; junction bases with no gene match: 11. The CDR3 extends over 19 amino acids. Germline lookup yields CDR1 SGHDT and CDR2 YYEEEE.

The chain employs TRBV29-1 and TRBJ2-7; D is perhaps TRBD2 (6 bases). CDR3 length: 14 residues. The V gene lost 2 bases and the J gene lost 0 bases, with 11 bases spanning the gap. Germline V gives CDR1 SQVTM, CDR2 ANQGSEA. The CDR3 DNA is TGCAGCGTTGAAATTAGCGGAAGCTCCTACGAGCAGTACTTC. As protein: CSVEISGSSYEQYF.